The clone carrying this T cell receptor (beta chain) was recorded at least ten times. The sample belongs to a study of molecular identifiers for immune sequencing clone quantification. Trimming removed 2 bases from V and 3 bases from J, with 10 bases in between. In germline, CDR1 is SEHNR, CDR2 FQNEAQ (reference sequence). This CDR3 has 14 amino acids. Both previously described methods and listed TCR primers were employed to make bulk TCR libraries. MiXCR, applied by TCRdb to the PCR reads, yields one record per CDR3 protein. Among about 640,000 distinct CDR3 sequences, about 20% were seen once, and the ten largest hold roughly 0.83%.

The clonotype comes from a human donor in good health. Some libraries in this study had Jurkat cell RNA spiked in. The sequencing sample was made of naive CD8+ T cells from blood, with Jurkat cell RNA spiked in. Subset here: FACS-sorted CD8+CD4-CCR7+CD45RA+ naive T cells. The chain carries TRBV7-9 and TRBJ2-5; D unresolved. The chain's CDR3 is CASSLLGGEETQYF. CDR3 bases: TGTGCCAGCAGCTTATTAGGTGGGGAAGAGACCCAGTACTTC.